This TCR beta chain comes out of a study of Graves' ophthalmopathy and Graves' hyperthyroidism. In the study overall: Before any treatment was given, at initial diagnosis, peripheral blood was collected.

Beta-chain TCR CDR3 regions were amplified from RNA transcripts. Second-round multiplex PCR followed a first-round RT-PCR using HTBI primers. TCRdb itself ran the multiplex PCR reads through MiXCR, one entry per CDR3 protein. The sample holds roughly 160,000 distinct CDR3 sequences, less than 45% seen once. Worth noting for this clonotype: Its specificity is unknown.

The V end lost 5 bases, the J end lost 4 bases, and 14 bases lay between the germline ends. This CDR3 is 14 amino acids long. Germline V lookup: CDR1 LNHDA, CDR2 SQIVND (reference sequence). Notes on the study in general: Thyroid clonotypes that were expanded above 0.001 frequency mostly also appeared in blood.

The sequenced sample was peripheral blood. V is TRBV19 and J is TRBJ1-1, with D perhaps matching TRBD1 (6 bases). The receptor comes from a woman in her thirties or forties with Graves' ophthalmopathy. The CDR3 nucleotides read TGTGCCAGTAGTGGACTACAGGGTGTCACTGAAGCTTTCTTT. Translated, it gives CASSGLQGVTEAFF.